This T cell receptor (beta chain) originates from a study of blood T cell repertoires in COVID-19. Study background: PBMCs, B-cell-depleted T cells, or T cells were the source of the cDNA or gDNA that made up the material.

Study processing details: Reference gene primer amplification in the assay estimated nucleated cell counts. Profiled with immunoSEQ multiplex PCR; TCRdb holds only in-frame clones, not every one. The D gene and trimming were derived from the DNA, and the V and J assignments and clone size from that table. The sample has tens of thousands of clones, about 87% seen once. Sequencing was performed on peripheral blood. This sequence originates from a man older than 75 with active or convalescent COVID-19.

The CDR3 region has the DNA TGTGCCAGCTCACCCAACACCATTACCGGGTCAAACACCGGGGAGCTGTTTTTT. Protein product: CASSPNTITGSNTGELFF. The chain uses TRBV18 and TRBJ2-2; D gene unclear. Germline V gene lookup returns CDR1 KGHSH and CDR2 LQKENI. Trimming left V 3 bases short and J 2 bases short, with 19 bases between. The CDR3 loop spans 18 amino acids. The variable domain in full, with the rest retrieved from reference TRBV18 and TRBJ2-2, is NAGVMQNPRHLVRRRGQEARLRCSPMKGHSHVYWYRQLPEEGLKFMVYLQKENIIDESGMPKERFSAEFPKEGPSILRIQQVVRGDSAAYFCASSPNTITGSNTGELFFGEGSRLTVL.